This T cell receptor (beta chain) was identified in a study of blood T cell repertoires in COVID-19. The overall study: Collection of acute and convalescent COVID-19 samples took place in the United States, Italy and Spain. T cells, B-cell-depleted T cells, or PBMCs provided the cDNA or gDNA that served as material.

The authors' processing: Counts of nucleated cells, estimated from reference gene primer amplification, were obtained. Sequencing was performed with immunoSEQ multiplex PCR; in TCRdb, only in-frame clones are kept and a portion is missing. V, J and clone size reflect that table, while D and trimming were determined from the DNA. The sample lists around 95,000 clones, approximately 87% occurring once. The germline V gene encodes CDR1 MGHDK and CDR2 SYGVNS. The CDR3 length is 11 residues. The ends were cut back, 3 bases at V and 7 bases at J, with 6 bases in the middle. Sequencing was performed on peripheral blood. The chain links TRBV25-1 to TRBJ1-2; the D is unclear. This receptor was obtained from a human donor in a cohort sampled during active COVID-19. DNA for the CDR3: TGTGCCAGCAGTGATGTTCGTGGCTACACCTTC. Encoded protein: CASSDVRGYTF.